The 2 T cell receptor beta chains below were found in one sample sequenced in a study of T-cell memory formation after mild COVID-19. One entry per CDR3 protein results from TCRdb running MiXCR on the 5' RACE reads. The sample lists tens of thousands of distinct CDR3 sequences; 20% to 25% were seen once. Sequenced material: PBMCs or a T cell subset sorted from them (not recorded which). The receptors here all came from a man between 18 and 35 years old who had mild COVID-19 (a few samples of this study predate the infection). Cell type and time point are not known.

This clonotype has just a few counts. The chain links TRBV7-9 to TRBJ2-7; D is possibly TRBD1 (6 bases). This CDR3 contains 12 residues. Trimming stripped 6 bases from V and 3 bases from J, with 9 bases between. Germline values: CDR1 SEHNR, CDR2 FQNEAQ (reference sequence). CDR3 sequence (DNA): TGTGCCAGCAGTACAGGGTTCTACGAGCAGTACGTC. It yields the protein CASSTGFYEQYV.

This chain joins TRBV7-9 and TRBJ2-2, with D perhaps TRBD2 (7 bases). Germline loops: CDR1 SEHNR, CDR2 FQNEAQ (reference sequence). With 7 bases removed from V and 6 bases from J, the gap between germline ends came to 18 bases. This CDR3 comprises 15 residues. The CDR3 region is CASTLRDGGPGELFF. The CDR3 DNA is TGTGCCAGCACCCTCCGGGACGGGGGGCCCGGGGAGCTGTTTTTT.